A single TCR beta chain is shown here with its context. Original processing methods: It was from reference gene primer amplification that nucleated cell counts were estimated. Sequencing used immunoSEQ multiplex PCR; TCRdb keeps in-frame clones, though not all of them. For V, J and clone size, that table is used; D and trimming come from the DNA. Counted here are roughly 160,000 clones, roughly 88% occurring once; the ten biggest clones make up 2.5% to 3.5%. The record originates from a study of blood T cell repertoires in COVID-19. Study background: Samples came from the United States, Italy and Spain, spanning acute and convalescent COVID-19. T cells, B-cell-depleted T cells, or PBMCs provided the cDNA or gDNA that served as material.

The CDR3 spans 17 residues. Germline V gene data show CDR1 as KGHDR and CDR2 as SFDVKD. V shed 4 bases, J shed 0 bases, and the junction held 7 bases outside the gene matches. Sequences were obtained from peripheral blood. This TCR was sampled from a woman aged 60-70 years with acute or convalescent COVID-19. V is TRBV24-1 and J is TRBJ2-3; 9 nucleotides agree with TRBD1. This CDR3 is CATSETGTGLSTDTQYF. CDR3 bases: TGTGCCACCAGTGAGACCGGGACAGGGCTTAGCACAGATACGCAGTATTTT.